The rows below give T cell receptor beta chains drawn from one sample of a study of T cell responses to AZD1222 COVID-19 vaccine. TCRdb's copy holds only in-frame clones and misses some; the assay was immunoSEQ multiplex PCR. The table includes 100,000 to 130,000 clones, approximately 89% detected once. The sequencing here drew on peripheral blood, taken on day 0 of MenACWY control vaccination. The receptor set was obtained from an adult in good health. Both conserved end residues are part of each CDR3. The order of the fields is clone size, V gene, D gene, J gene, CDR3 protein, CDR3 DNA. A D gene is named only where the DNA matches it firmly. Where a row states a size, it is once, few, many or the class of an expanded clone; other rows omit it.

clone_size: once
v_call: TRBV19
d_call: .
j_call: TRBJ2-3
cdr3_aa: CASSIGGYTDTQYF
cdr3_nt: TGTGCCAGTAGTATAGGCGGGTACACAGATACGCAGTATTTT

clone_size: .
v_call: TRBV4-2
d_call: TRBD2
j_call: TRBJ2-5
cdr3_aa: CASSLGGTSGQETQYF
cdr3_nt: TGTGCCAGCAGCCTGGGGGGGACTAGCGGGCAAGAGACCCAGTACTTC

clone_size: .
v_call: TRBV12-3/TRBV12-4
d_call: .
j_call: TRBJ2-1
cdr3_aa: CASRRDSINEQFF
cdr3_nt: TGTGCCAGCAGGAGGGACTCGATCAATGAGCAGTTCTTC

clone_size: few
v_call: TRBV7-9
d_call: TRBD1
j_call: TRBJ2-1
cdr3_aa: CASSPWTGPLENEQFF
cdr3_nt: TGTGCCAGCAGCCCCTGGACAGGGCCATTGGAAAATGAGCAGTTCTTC

clone_size: .
v_call: TRBV7-9
d_call: TRBD2
j_call: TRBJ2-1
cdr3_aa: CASSLATSGGINEQFF
cdr3_nt: TGTGCCAGCAGCTTAGCCACTAGCGGGGGGATCAATGAGCAGTTCTTC

clone_size: .
v_call: TRBV7-2
d_call: TRBD1
j_call: TRBJ1-2
cdr3_aa: CASSPGGGRNYGYTF
cdr3_nt: TGTGCCAGCAGCCCAGGGGGAGGGCGGAACTATGGCTACACCTTC

clone_size: few
v_call: TRBV7-3
d_call: .
j_call: TRBJ1-5
cdr3_aa: CASSIDGNQPQHF
cdr3_nt: TGTGCCAGCAGCATCGACGGCAATCAGCCCCAGCATTTT

clone_size: .
v_call: TRBV7-2
d_call: .
j_call: TRBJ2-7
cdr3_aa: CASSALGYEQYF
cdr3_nt: TGTGCCAGCAGCGCTTTGGGCTACGAGCAGTACTTC

clone_size: .
v_call: TRBV11-3
d_call: .
j_call: TRBJ1-5
cdr3_aa: CASSSNRNQPQHF
cdr3_nt: TGTGCCAGCAGCTCAAACAGGAATCAGCCCCAGCATTTT

clone_size: .
v_call: TRBV3-1/TRBV3-2
d_call: TRBD1
j_call: TRBJ2-7
cdr3_aa: CASSPGTGGYEQYF
cdr3_nt: TGTGCCAGCAGCCCCGGGACAGGGGGCTACGAGCAGTACTTC

clone_size: .
v_call: TRBV11-2
d_call: .
j_call: TRBJ1-1
cdr3_aa: CASSLYSNTEAFF
cdr3_nt: TGTGCCAGCAGCTTATACTCCAACACTGAAGCTTTCTTT

clone_size: .
v_call: TRBV29-1
d_call: .
j_call: TRBJ2-7
cdr3_aa: CSAGPGSYEQYF
cdr3_nt: TGCAGCGCCGGCCCCGGCTCCTACGAGCAGTACTTC

clone_size: .
v_call: TRBV6-5
d_call: .
j_call: TRBJ2-7
cdr3_aa: CASFGTGFEQYF
cdr3_nt: TGTGCCAGCTTTGGGACGGGATTCGAGCAGTACTTC

clone_size: .
v_call: TRBV9
d_call: TRBD2
j_call: TRBJ2-1
cdr3_aa: CASSVLGGGGPGEQFF
cdr3_nt: TGTGCCAGCAGCGTACTTGGCGGCGGGGGGCCTGGTGAGCAGTTCTTC

clone_size: .
v_call: TRBV28
d_call: .
j_call: TRBJ1-1
cdr3_aa: CASSGPTQLSFATEAFF
cdr3_nt: TGTGCCAGCAGCGGGCCGACACAGTTATCATTTGCCACTGAAGCTTTCTTT

clone_size: .
v_call: TRBV10-2
d_call: TRBD2
j_call: TRBJ2-1
cdr3_aa: CASKRLAGISYNEQFF
cdr3_nt: TGCGCCAGCAAACGCTTAGCGGGAATTTCTTACAATGAGCAGTTCTTC

clone_size: .
v_call: TRBV27
d_call: .
j_call: TRBJ2-7
cdr3_aa: CASLSTGAPYEQYF
cdr3_nt: TGTGCCAGCTTATCTACGGGGGCCCCCTACGAGCAGTACTTC

clone_size: .
v_call: TRBV24-1
d_call: TRBD1
j_call: TRBJ2-7
cdr3_aa: CATSEGTGVYEQYF
cdr3_nt: TGTGCCACCAGTGAGGGGACAGGAGTCTACGAGCAGTACTTC

clone_size: .
v_call: TRBV20-1
d_call: .
j_call: TRBJ1-5
cdr3_aa: CSASYSSEYVSNQPQHF
cdr3_nt: TGCAGTGCTAGTTACAGTTCGGAGTATGTTAGCAATCAGCCCCAGCATTTT

clone_size: once
v_call: TRBV6-4
d_call: .
j_call: TRBJ2-2
cdr3_aa: CASSYRVNTGELFF
cdr3_nt: TGTGCCAGCAGTTACAGGGTCAACACCGGGGAGCTGTTTTTT